The rows below give T cell receptor beta chains drawn from one sample of a study of cytotoxic CD8 clonotypes in ibrutinib-treated CLL. The method was immunoSEQ multiplex PCR; TCRdb's version includes in-frame clones alone and lacks a portion of them. This sample carries 120,000 to 150,000 clones, 85% to 95% of them seen once, and the ten largest clones take about 10%. The material was PBMCs, obtained after 12 months of ibrutinib treatment. The source is a human donor with chronic lymphocytic leukemia. Each CDR3 is given without its conserved first and last residue. The order of the fields is J gene, V gene, CDR3 protein.

>TRBJ2-7|TRBV27
ASSPYSGIYHEQY
>TRBJ1-1|TRBV2
ASSALIMNTEAF
>TRBJ2-5|TRBV29-1
SVEPKETQY
>TRBJ1-4|TRBV6-5
ASSLEGLGNEKLF
>TRBJ2-3|TRBV7-6
ASSLGSSGTDTQY
>TRBJ2-7|TRBV5-8
ASIGGDYEQY
>TRBJ2-5|TRBV4-2
ASSQPGLAGGETQY
>TRBJ1-5|TRBV19
ASSMGQGFNQPQH
>TRBJ2-7|TRBV29-1
SVERGSSYEQY
>TRBJ2-7|TRBV23-1
ASSQKSATGLSYEQY
>TRBJ2-3|TRBV28
ASTNAVVSTDTQY
>TRBJ2-7|TRBV18
ASSPADRNYEQY
>TRBJ1-2|TRBV6-5
ASSYYGQGGDYT
>TRBJ2-3|TRBV7-2
ASSWLGVRNTDTQY
>TRBJ1-3|TRBV28
ATHREISGNTIY
>TRBJ1-2|TRBV19
ASSSTGTERNYGYT
>TRBJ2-7|TRBV7-9
ASSPEGNSYEQY
>TRBJ2-3|TRBV9
ASSVTGGRADTQY
>TRBJ2-3|TRBV6-5
ASSYNQVGDTQY
>TRBJ2-7|TRBV5-1
ASSPDSYEQY
>TRBJ2-7|TRBV7-2
ASSFGTRDEQY
>TRBJ1-4|TRBV5-8
ASSAPLGRNPNEKLF